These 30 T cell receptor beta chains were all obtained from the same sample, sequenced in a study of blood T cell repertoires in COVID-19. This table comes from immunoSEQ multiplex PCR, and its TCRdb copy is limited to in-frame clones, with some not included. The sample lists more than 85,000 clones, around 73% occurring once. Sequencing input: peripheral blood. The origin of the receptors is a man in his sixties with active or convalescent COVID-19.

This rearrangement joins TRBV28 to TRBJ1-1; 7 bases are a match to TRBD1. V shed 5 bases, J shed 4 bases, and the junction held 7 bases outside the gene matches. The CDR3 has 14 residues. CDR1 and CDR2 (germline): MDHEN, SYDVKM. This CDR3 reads CASSQGGRPTEAFF. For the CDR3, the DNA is TGTGCCAGCAGTCAGGGGGGTCGGCCCACTGAAGCTTTCTTT.

The CDR3 region is CASSLNVGTGGGYTF. In DNA form, the CDR3 reads TGTGCCAGCAGCTTGAACGTCGGGACAGGGGGTGGCTACACCTTC. The chain has TRBV14 and TRBJ1-2; 11 bases line up with TRBD1. This CDR3 comprises 15 residues. The junction had 9 bases not matched to a gene; V was cut back by 5 bases and J by 7 bases. CDR1 is SGHDN and CDR2 is FVKESK in the germline V gene.

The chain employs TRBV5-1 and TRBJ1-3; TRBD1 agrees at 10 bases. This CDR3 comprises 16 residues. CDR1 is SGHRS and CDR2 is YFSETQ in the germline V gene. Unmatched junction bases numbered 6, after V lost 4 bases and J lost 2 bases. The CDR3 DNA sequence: TGCGCCAGCAGCCCGGGACAGGGGAGGGCTGGAAACACCATATATTTT. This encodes CASSPGQGRAGNTIYF.

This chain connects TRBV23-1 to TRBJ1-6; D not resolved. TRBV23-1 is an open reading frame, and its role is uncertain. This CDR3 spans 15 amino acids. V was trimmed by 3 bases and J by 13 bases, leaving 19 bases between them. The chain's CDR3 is CASSHRRTFRDPLHF. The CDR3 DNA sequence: TGCGCCAGCAGTCACCGTCGGACTTTTCGGGATCCCCTCCACTTT.

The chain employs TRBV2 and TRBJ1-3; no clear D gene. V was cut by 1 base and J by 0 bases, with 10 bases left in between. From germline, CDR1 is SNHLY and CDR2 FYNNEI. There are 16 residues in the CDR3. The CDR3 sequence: CASSEGRSNSGNTIYF. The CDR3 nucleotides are TGTGCCAGCAGTGAAGGGAGGTCCAACTCTGGAAACACCATATATTTT.

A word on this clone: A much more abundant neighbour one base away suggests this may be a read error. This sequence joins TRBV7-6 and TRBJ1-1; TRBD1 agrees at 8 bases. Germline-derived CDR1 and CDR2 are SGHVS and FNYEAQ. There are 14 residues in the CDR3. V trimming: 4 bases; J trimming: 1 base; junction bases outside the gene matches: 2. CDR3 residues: CASSYQGANTEAFF. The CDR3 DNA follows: TGTGCCAGCAGCTACCAGGGGGCGAACACTGAAGCTTTCTTT.

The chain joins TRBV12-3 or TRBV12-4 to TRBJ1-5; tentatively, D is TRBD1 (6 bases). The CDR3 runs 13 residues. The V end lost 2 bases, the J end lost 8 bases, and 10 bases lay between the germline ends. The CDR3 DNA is TGTGCCAGCAGTTTACTGGGGGCCAAGCCCCAGCATTTT. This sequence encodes CASSLLGAKPQHF.

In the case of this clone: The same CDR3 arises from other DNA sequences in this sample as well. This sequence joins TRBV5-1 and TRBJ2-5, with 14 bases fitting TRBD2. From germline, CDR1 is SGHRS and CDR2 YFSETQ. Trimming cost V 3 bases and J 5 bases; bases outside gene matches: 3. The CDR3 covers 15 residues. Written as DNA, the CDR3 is TGCGCCAGCAGCTCTGGACTAGCGGGGGGCGAGACCCAGTACTTC. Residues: CASSSGLAGGETQYF.

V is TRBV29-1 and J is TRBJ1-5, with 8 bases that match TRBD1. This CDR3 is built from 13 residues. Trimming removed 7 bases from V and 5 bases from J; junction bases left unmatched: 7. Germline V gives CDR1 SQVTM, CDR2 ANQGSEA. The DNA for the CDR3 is TGCAGCGCCCTAAGGGGACAGGATCAGCCCCAGCATTTT. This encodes CSALRGQDQPQHF.

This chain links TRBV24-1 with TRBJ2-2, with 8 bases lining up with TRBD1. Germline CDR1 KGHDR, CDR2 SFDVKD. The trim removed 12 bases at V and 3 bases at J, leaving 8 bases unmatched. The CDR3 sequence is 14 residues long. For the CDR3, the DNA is TGTGCCGCTCAGGGGGCGCTGGACACCGGGGAGCTGTTTTTT. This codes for CAAQGALDTGELFF.

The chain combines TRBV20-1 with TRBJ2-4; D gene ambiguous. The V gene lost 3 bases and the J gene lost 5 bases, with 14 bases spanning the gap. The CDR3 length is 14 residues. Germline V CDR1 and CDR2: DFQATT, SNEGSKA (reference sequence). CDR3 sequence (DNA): TGCAGTGCTAGTAAGTCCACGAGGCAAAACATTCAGTACTTC. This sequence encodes CSASKSTRQNIQYF.

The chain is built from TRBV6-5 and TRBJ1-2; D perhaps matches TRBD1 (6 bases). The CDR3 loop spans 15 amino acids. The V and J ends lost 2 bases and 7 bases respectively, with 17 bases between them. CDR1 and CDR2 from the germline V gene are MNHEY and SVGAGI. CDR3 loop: CASSYLYTGMGGYTF. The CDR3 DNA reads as TGTGCCAGCAGTTACCTCTATACAGGGATGGGTGGCTACACCTTC.

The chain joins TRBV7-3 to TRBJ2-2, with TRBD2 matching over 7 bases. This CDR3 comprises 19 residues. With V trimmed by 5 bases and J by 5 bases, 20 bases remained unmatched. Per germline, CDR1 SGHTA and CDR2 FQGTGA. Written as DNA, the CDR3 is TGTGCCAGCAGCCCCCAACCCCGTGTCGGCGGGAGAGGGACCGGGGAGCTGTTTTTT. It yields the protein CASSPQPRVGGRGTGELFF.

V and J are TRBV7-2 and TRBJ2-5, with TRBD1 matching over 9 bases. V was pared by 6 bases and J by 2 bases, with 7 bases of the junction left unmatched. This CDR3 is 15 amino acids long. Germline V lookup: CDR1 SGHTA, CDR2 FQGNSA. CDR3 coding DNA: TGTGCCAGCAGTTGGACAGGGGTCTCTCAAGAGACCCAGTACTTC. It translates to CASSWTGVSQETQYF.

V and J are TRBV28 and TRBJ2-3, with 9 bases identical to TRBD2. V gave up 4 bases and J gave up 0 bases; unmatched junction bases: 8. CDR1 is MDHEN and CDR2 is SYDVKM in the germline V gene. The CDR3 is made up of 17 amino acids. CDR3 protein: CASSSSGRTGSTDTQYF. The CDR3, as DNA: TGTGCCAGCAGTTCCAGCGGGAGGACCGGGAGCACAGATACGCAGTATTTT.

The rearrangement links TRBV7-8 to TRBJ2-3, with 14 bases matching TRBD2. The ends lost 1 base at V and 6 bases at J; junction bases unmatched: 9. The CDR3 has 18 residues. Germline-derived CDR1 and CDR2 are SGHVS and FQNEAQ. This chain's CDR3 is CASSLVTGTSGRWDTQYF. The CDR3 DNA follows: TGTGCCAGCAGCTTAGTCACTGGGACTAGCGGGAGATGGGATACGCAGTATTTT.

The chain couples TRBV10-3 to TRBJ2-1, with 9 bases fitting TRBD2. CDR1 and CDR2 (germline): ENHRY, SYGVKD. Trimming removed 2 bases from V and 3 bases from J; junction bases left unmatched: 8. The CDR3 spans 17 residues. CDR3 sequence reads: CAISEPSGRSRYNEQFF. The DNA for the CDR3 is TGTGCCATCAGTGAGCCGAGCGGGAGGTCCCGCTACAATGAGCAGTTCTTC.

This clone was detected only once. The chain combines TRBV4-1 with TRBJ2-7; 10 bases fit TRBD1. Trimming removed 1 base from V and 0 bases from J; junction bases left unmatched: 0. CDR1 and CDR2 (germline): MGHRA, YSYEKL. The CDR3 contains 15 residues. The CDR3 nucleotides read TGCGCCAGCAGCCAAGGGACAGGGGGCTCCTACGAGCAGTACTTC. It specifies CASSQGTGGSYEQYF.

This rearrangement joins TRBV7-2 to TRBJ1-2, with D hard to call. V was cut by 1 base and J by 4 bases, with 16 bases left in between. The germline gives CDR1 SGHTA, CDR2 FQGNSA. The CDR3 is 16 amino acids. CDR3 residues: CASSLEIGPGGYGYTF. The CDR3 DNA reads TGTGCCAGCAGCTTAGAAATAGGCCCGGGAGGCTATGGCTACACCTTC.

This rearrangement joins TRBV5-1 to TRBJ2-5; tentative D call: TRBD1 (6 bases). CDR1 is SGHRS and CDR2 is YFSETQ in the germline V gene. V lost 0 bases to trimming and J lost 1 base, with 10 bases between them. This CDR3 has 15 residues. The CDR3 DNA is TGCGCCAGCAGCTTGGACAGGGCGGGCCAAGAGACCCAGTACTTC. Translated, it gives CASSLDRAGQETQYF.

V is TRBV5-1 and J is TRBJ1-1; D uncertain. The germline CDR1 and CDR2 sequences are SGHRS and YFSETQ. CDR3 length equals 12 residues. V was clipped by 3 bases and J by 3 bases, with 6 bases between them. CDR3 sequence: CASSYRDTEAFF. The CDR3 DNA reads TGCGCCAGCAGCTATCGGGACACTGAAGCTTTCTTT.

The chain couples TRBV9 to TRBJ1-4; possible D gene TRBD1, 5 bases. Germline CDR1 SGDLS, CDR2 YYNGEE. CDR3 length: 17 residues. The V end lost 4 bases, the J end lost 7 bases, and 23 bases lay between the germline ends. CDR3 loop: CASSIPAWEGCGEKLFF. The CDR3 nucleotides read TGTGCCAGCAGCATTCCCGCCTGGGAGGGGTGCGGTGAAAAACTGTTTTTT.

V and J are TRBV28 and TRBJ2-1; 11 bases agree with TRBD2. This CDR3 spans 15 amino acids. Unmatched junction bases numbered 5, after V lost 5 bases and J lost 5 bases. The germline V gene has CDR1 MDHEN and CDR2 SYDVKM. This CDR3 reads CASSPIAGGHNEQFF. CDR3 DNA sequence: TGTGCCAGCAGTCCTATAGCGGGAGGGCACAATGAGCAGTTCTTC.

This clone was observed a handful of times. CDR3 in amino acids: CASSLGPAGLSSYNEQFF. Here the CDR3 DNA reads TGTGCCAGCAGCCTGGGCCCAGCGGGGTTGAGCTCCTACAATGAGCAGTTCTTC. The chain links TRBV7-2 to TRBJ2-1; 7 nucleotides agree with TRBD2. The CDR3 length is 18 residues. The V and J ends lost 5 bases and 0 bases, in that order; junction bases with no gene match: 13. The germline CDR1 and CDR2 sequences are SGHTA and FQGNSA.

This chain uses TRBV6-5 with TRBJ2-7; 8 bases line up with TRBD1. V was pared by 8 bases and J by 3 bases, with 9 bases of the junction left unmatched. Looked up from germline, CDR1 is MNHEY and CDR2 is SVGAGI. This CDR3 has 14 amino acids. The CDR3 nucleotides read TGTGCCAGCCTCTCCGGGACAGGAGACTACGAGCAGTACTTC. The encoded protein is CASLSGTGDYEQYF.

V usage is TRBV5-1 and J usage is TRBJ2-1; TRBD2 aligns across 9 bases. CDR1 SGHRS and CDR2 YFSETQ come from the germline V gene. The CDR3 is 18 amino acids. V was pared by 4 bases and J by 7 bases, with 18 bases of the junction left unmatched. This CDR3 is CASSRQGFSGTSFNEQFF. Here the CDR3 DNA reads TGCGCCAGCAGCCGGCAGGGTTTCTCAGGGACTAGCTTTAATGAGCAGTTCTTC.

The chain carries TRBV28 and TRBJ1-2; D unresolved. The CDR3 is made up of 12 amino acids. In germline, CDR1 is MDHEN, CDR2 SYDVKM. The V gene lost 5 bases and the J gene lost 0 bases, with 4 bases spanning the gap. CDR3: CASSLSNYGYTF. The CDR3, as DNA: TGTGCCAGCAGTCTTTCTAACTATGGCTACACCTTC.

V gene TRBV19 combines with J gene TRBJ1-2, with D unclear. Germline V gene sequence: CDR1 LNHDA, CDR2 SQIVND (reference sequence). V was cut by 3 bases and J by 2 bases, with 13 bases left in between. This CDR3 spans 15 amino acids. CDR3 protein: CASSIKAEGNYGYTF. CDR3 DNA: TGTGCCAGTAGTATTAAGGCTGAGGGCAACTATGGCTACACCTTC.

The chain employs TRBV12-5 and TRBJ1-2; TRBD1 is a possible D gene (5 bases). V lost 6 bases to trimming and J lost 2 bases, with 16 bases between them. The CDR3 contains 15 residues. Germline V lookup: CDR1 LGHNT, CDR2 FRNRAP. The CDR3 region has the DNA TGTGCTAGTGGATCGAACTATAAGGGGAACTATGGCTACACCTTC. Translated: CASGSNYKGNYGYTF.

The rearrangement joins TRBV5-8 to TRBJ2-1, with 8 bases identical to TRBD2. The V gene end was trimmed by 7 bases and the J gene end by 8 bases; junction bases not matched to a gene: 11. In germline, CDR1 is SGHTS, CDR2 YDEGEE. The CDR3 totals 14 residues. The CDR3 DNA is TGTGCCAGCTCTTTGACTAGCGATATATATGAGCAGTTCTTC. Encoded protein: CASSLTSDIYEQFF.